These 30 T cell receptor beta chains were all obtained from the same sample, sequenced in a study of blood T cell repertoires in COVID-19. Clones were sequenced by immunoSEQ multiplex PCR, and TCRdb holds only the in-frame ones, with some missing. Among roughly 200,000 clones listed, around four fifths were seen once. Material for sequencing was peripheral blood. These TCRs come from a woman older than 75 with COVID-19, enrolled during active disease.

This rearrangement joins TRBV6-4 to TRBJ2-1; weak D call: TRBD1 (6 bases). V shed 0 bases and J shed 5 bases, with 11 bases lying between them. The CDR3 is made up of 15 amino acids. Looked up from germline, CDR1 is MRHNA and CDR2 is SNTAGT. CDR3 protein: CASSDSTDRHNEQFF. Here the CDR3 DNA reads TGTGCCAGCAGTGACTCCACGGACAGACACAATGAGCAGTTCTTC.

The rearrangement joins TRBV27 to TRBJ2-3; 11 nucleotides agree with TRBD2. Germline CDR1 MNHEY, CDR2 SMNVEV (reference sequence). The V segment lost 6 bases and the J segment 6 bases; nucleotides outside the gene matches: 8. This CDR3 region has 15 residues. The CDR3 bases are TGTGCCAGCAGGCGTAGCGGGGGGGCCCGGGATACGCAGTATTTT. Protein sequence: CASRRSGGARDTQYF.

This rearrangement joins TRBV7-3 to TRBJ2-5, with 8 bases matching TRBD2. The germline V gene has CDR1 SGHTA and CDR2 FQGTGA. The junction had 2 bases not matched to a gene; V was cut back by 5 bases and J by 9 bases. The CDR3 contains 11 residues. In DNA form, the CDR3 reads TGTGCCAGCAGCGACGGGGGGGCCCAGTACTTC. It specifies CASSDGGAQYF.

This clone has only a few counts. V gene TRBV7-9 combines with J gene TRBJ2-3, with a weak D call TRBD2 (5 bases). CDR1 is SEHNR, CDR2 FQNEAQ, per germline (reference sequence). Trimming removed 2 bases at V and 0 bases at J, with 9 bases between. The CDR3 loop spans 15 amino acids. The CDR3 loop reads CASSLTGLSTDTQYF. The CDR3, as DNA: TGTGCCAGCAGCTTAACGGGATTGAGCACAGATACGCAGTATTTT.

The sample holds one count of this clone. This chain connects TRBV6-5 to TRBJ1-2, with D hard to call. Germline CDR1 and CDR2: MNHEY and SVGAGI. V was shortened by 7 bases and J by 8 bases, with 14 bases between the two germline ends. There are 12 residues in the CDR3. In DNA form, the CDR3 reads TGTGCCAGCAAATGGAGGGTGGGAGGCTACACCTTC. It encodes CASKWRVGGYTF.

The CDR3 DNA reads as TGTGCCAGCTCACCAACCGGGACAGGGTCTGGAGCTTTCTTT. It yields the protein CASSPTGTGSGAFF. The rearrangement uses TRBV18 and TRBJ1-1, with 9 nucleotides matching TRBD1. Per germline, CDR1 KGHSH and CDR2 LQKENI. V was clipped by 2 bases and J by 10 bases; unmatched bases: 8. The CDR3 contains 14 residues.

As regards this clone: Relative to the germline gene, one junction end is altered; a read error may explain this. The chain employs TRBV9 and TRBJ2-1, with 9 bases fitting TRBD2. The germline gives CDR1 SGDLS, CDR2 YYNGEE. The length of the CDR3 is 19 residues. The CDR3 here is CARSVGDPAGGLGGNEQFF. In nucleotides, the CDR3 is TGTGCCCGCAGCGTCGGCGATCCCGCGGGGGGGCTGGGGGGCAATGAGCAGTTCTTC.

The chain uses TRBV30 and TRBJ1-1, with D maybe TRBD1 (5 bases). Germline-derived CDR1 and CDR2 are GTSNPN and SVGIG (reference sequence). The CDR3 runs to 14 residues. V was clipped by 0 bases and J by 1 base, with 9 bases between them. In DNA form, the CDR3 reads TGTGCCTGGAGTGTTGGGGCCCCGAACACTGAAGCTTTCTTT. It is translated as CAWSVGAPNTEAFF. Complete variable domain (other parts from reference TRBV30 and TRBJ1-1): SQTIHQWPATLVQPVGSPLSLECTVEGTSNPNLYWYRQAAGRGLQLLFYSVGIGQISSEVPQNLSASRPQDRQFILSSKKLLLSDSGFYLCAWSVGAPNTEAFFGQGTRLTVV.

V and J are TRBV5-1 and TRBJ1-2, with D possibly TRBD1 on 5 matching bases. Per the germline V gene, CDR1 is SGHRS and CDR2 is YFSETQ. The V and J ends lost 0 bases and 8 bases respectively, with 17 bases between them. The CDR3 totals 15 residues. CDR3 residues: CASSLVAGSGGGYTF. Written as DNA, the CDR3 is TGCGCCAGCAGCTTGGTGGCAGGGTCCGGAGGGGGCTACACCTTC.

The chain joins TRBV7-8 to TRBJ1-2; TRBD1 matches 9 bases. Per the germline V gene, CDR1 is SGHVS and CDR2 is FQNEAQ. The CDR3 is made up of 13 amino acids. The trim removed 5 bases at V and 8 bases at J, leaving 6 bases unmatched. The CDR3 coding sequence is TGTGCCAGCAGCCTACGGACAGGGGAGGGCTACACCTTC. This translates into CASSLRTGEGYTF.

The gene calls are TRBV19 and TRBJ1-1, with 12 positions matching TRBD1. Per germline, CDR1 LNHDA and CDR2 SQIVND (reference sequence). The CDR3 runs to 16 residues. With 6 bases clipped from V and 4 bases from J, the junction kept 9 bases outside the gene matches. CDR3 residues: CASRGTGGGYGTEAFF. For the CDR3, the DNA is TGTGCCAGTAGAGGGACAGGGGGCGGGTATGGCACTGAAGCTTTCTTT.

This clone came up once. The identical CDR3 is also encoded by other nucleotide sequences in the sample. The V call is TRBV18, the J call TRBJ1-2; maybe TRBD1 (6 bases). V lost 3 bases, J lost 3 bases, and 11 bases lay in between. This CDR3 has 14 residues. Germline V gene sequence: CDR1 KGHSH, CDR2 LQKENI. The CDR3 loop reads CASSPGAEDYGYTF. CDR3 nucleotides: TGTGCCAGCTCACCGGGGGCAGAGGACTATGGCTACACCTTC.

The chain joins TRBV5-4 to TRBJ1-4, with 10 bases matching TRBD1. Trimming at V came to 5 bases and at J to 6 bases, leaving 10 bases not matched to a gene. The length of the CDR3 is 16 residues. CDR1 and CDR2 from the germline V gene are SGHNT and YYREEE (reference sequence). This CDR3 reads CASSPKPTGGDEKLFF. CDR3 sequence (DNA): TGTGCCAGCAGTCCCAAACCGACAGGGGGCGATGAAAAACTGTTTTTT.

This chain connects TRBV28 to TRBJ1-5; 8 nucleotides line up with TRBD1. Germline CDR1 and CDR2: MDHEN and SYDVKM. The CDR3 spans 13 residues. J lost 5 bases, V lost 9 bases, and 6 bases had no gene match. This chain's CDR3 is CASRTGTYQPQHF. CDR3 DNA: TGTGCCAGTCGGACAGGGACCTATCAGCCCCAGCATTTT.

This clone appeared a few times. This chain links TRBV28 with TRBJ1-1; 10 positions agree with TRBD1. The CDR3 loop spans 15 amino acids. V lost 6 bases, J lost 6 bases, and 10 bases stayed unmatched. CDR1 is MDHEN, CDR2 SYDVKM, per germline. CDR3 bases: TGTGCCAGCAGCCGACAGGGGGCGATCGCCCCTGAAGCTTTCTTT. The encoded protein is CASSRQGAIAPEAFF.

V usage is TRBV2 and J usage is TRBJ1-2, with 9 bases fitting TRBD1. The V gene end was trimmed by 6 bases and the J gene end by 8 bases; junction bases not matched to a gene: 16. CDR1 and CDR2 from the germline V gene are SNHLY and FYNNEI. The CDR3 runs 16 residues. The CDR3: CASSEISWDRVPGYTF. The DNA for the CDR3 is TGTGCCAGCAGCGAGATTTCGTGGGACAGGGTTCCCGGCTACACCTTC.

For the CDR3, the DNA is TGCGCCAGCAGCTTGACAGGGGATAGCAATCAGCCCCAGCATTTT. This codes for CASSLTGDSNQPQHF. The V and J genes are TRBV5-1 and TRBJ1-5, with 7 bases matching TRBD1. Looked up from germline, CDR1 is SGHRS and CDR2 is YFSETQ. The trim removed 1 base at V and 0 bases at J, leaving 1 base unmatched. This CDR3 is built from 15 residues.

The CDR3, as DNA: TGTGCCAGCAGTTACTCCGCTAGCGGGGGGTTCGAAGAGACCCAGTACTTC. It is translated as CASSYSASGGFEETQYF. V and J are TRBV6-2 or TRBV6-3 and TRBJ2-5; 11 nucleotides agree with TRBD2. The trim removed 0 bases at V and 3 bases at J, leaving 6 bases unmatched. The CDR3 spans 17 residues. Germline CDR1 MNHEY, CDR2 SVGEGT.

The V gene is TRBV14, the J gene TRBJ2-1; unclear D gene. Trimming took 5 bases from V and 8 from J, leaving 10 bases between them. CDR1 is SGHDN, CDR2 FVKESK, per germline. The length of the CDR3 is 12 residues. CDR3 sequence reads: CASSVLTHEQFF. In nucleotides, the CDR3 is TGTGCCAGCAGCGTCCTTACTCATGAGCAGTTCTTC.

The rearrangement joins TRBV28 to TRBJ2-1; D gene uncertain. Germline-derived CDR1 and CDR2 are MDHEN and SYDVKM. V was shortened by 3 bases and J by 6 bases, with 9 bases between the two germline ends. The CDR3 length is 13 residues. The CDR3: CASSFVERNEQFF. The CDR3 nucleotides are TGTGCCAGCAGTTTCGTGGAGCGCAATGAGCAGTTCTTC. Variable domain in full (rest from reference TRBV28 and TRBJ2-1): DVKVTQSSRYLVKRTGEKVFLECVQDMDHENMFWYRQDPGLGLRLIYFSYDVKMKEKGDIPEGYSVSREKKERFSLILESASTNQTSMYLCASSFVERNEQFFGPGTRLTVL.

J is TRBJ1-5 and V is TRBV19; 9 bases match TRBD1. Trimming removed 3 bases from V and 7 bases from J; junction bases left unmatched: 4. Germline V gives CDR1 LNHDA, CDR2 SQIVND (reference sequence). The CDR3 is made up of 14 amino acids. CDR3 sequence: CASSIPGQGQPQHF. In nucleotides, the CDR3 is TGTGCCAGTAGTATTCCGGGACAGGGCCAGCCCCAGCATTTT.

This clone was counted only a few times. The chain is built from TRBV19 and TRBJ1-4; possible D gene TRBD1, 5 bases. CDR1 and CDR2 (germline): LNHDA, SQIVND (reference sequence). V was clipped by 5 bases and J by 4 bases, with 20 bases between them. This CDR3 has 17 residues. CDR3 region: CASSFGDRGSGNEKLFF. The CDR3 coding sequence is TGTGCCAGTAGTTTCGGGGACCGGGGGAGTGGTAATGAAAAACTGTTTTTT.

DNA of the CDR3: TGTGCCAGCAGTTTAGACAGGGACGAGCAGTACTTC. This gives the protein CASSLDRDEQYF. The V call is TRBV27, the J call TRBJ2-7, with 7 bases fitting TRBD1. Looked up from germline, CDR1 is MNHEY and CDR2 is SMNVEV (reference sequence). The CDR3 is made up of 12 amino acids. Trimming removed 2 bases from V and 5 bases from J; junction bases left unmatched: 0.

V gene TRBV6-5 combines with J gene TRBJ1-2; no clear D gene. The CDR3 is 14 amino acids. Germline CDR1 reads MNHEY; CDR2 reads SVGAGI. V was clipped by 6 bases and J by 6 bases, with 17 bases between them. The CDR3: CASSQIPRGNGYTF. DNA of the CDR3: TGTGCCAGCAGCCAGATCCCTAGAGGGAATGGCTACACCTTC.

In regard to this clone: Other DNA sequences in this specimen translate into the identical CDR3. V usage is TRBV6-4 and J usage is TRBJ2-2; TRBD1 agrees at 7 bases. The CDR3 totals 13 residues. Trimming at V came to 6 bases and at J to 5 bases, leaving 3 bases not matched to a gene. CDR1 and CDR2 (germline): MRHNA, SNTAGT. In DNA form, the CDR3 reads TGTGCCAGCAGCCAACAGGGGACCGGGGAGCTGTTTTTT. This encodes CASSQQGTGELFF.

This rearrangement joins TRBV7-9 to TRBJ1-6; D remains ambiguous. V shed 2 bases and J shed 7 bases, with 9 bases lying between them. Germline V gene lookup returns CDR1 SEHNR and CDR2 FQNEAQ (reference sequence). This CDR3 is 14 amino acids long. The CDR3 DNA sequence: TGTGCCAGCAGCTTATGGTCGGAGAATTCACCCCTCCACTTT. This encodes CASSLWSENSPLHF.

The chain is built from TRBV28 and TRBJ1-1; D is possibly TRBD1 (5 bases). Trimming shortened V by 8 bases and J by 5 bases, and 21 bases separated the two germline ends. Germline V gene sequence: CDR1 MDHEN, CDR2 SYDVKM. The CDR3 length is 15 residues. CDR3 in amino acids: CASFAGGSGGTEAFF. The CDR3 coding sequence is TGTGCCAGCTTCGCTGGAGGCTCGGGGGGGACTGAAGCTTTCTTT.

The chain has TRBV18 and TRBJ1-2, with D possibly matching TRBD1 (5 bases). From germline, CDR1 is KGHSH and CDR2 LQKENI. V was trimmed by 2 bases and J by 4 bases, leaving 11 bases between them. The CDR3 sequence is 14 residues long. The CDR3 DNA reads TGTGCCAGCTCACCAAAGGAAGGGGTCTATGGCTACACCTTC. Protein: CASSPKEGVYGYTF.

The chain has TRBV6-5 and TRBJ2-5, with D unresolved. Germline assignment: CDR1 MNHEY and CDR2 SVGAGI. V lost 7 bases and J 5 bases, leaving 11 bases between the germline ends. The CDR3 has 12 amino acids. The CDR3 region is CASTPLDETQYF. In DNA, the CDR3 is TGTGCCAGCACTCCCCTAGATGAGACCCAGTACTTC.

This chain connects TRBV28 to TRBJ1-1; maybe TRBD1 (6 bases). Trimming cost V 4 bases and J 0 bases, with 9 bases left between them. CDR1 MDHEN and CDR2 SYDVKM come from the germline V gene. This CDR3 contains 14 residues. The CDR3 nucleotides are TGTGCCAGCAGTTCCAGGGGATTGAACACTGAAGCTTTCTTT. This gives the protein CASSSRGLNTEAFF.